This record looks at one T cell receptor beta chain sequence and its context. This receptor's antigen is unknown. No base-level quality is on record; no much larger clone is a single base apart. The germline V gene yields MNHEY for CDR1 and SVGAGI for CDR2. There are 14 amino acids in the CDR3, from cysteine to phenylalanine inclusive. The read is trimmed to its CDR3 DNA, 42 bases read in frame from base 1. V is pruned by 4 bases and J by 8 bases, leaving 7 bases of the junction without a gene match. The CDR3 regions of human TCRbeta chains were analyzed by immunosequencing. The study's own analysis went as follows. Repertoire TCRs were matched against a reference library of SARS-CoV-2-specific TCRs generated with the MIRA antigen-specificity platform. Breadth meant the fraction of unique TCRs that were SARS-CoV-2-associated, whereas depth meant the fraction of total T cells that were SARS-CoV-2-associated. Using the MIRA data, each spike-specific TCR was assigned both to the spike region to which the TCR was reactive and to a CD4 or CD8 class. Log10-transformed breadth and depth values were compared by one-way ANOVA with Sidak's multiple comparisons tests. TCRdb retrieved this table from immuneACCESS and kept in-frame rearrangements only. Not all clones are present; in checked studies, unresolved V genes account for under half, and no reason is known for the remainder. Clonal size and the V and J genes are those of that table, whereas D and trimming came from the DNA. The sample table contains about 150,000 clones; only one count was recorded for around 90% of them. Roughly 2.5% of the sample belongs to the ten largest clones.

These data originate in a study of T cell responses to AZD1222 COVID-19 vaccine (TCRdb year 2021). Background for the entire study: Because spike-specific TCR depth and breadth did not differ between the two schedules, AZD1222 recipients who got a second dose at roughly 4 weeks were pooled with those who got a second dose at roughly 12 weeks. Trial participants were enrolled by age into subgroups of 18-55, 56-69 and 70-plus years, and around 150, 29 and 61 TCR-sequenced participants, respectively, were included in these subgroups. TCR sequencing was performed for roughly 250 trial participants, of whom around 210 were given two doses of AZD1222 and around 25 were given two doses of MenACWY control vaccine. General study outcomes and caveats: The 56-69-year group was small, and its depth increase did not reach significance, likely because of low power. Because no day 14 peak-response samples were available, repertoires were characterized only after the peak T cell response. Participants were mostly white British, with more females than males. The authors suggested clonal diversity may have been underestimated. Vaccine-associated CD4 TCRs spanned the whole spike protein, with dominant responses in regions 160-218 and 743-854. Conclusions about previously exposed vaccinees are limited, since just a handful of AZD1222 recipients were seropositive for SARS-CoV-2 at baseline. After two AZD1222 doses, spike-specific TCR breadth and depth were significantly higher than at day 0 and than in MenACWY recipients. Reportedly, close to half of the unique spike-specific TCRs recognized epitopes lying outside the regions that are mutated in the B.1.351 and B.1.1.7 variants.

Interpreted using the paper, the time point label stands for: baseline before first vaccination. Vaccinee samples came from UK trials COV001 and COV002, including a single-blind randomized controlled phase 2/3 trial of AZD1222 (ChAdOx1 nCoV-19) in healthy adults. For TCRbeta chain sequencing, PBMC samples were collected from trial participants at day 0 and at day 28 after the second dose. The sample consisted of peripheral blood, taken on day 0 of AZD1222 vaccination. The TCR sequence derives from an adult in good health. The chain links TRBV6-5 with TRBJ1-1; TRBD1 matches 10 bases in the middle. The nucleotide sequence reads as follows: TGTGCCAGCAGTTCCGACAGGGGGCGATTGGAAGCTTTCTTT. This codes for CASSSDRGRLEAFF.